The source of this TCR beta chain is a study of T-cell reconstitution after alpha-beta-depleted transplantation in children (dated by TCRdb to about 2016). With regard to the full study: Using TCR repertoire profiling, the study quantitatively followed how T-cell immune reconstitution unfolded in children after TCRalphabeta/CD19-depleted allogeneic hematopoietic cell transplantation. The full study reports these points: In some patients, the high TCRbeta diversity seen at day 60 was put down to recipient T cells and intrathymic progenitors that had survived conditioning. The apparently early recovery of alphabetaT-cell counts about two months after transplant reportedly depended on only several hundred rapidly expanded clones that came from non-depleted graft cells. Hyperexpanded clone frequencies declined over subsequent months; after one year, T-cell counts and TCRbeta diversity were mostly attributed to newly produced T cells.

The V end loses 0 bases and the J end loses 2 bases, and a stretch of 9 bases separates them. The CDR1 and CDR2 encoded by the germline V gene are SGHRS and YFSETQ. Including the terminal cysteine and phenylalanine, the CDR3 comprises 14 residues. Just CDR3 DNA is preserved here, 42 bases in frame from base 1. The treatment or condition label here, explained by the study, means: allogeneic hematopoietic cell transplantation with graft depleted of TCRalphabeta T cells and CD19 B cells. TCRalphabeta/CD19-depleted allogeneic hematopoietic cell grafts were given to the transplant recipients, all of whom were children. Libraries were built with PCR. The sample was run on an Illumina HiSeq 2500. To normalize quantification of the TCRbeta repertoire, the TCR libraries were built with molecular barcoding that relied on unique molecular identifiers. TCRdb's own reprocessing of the public reads used fastp at Q25 and MiXCR and kept productive beta chains. All rows with the same CDR3 protein become a single entry with the most common DNA and genes. In this sample the table shows hundreds of thousands of distinct CDR3 sequences, around 15% of which occur a single time. Under 30% of the sample lies in the top ten.

This clonotype has a count of ten or more. Its binding antigen is unknown. No per-base quality is available; no much larger clone lies one base away. Sequencing was performed on PBMCs, mostly from graft donor cells, taken 360 days after TCRalphabeta/CD19-depleted stem cell transplant. The clonotype comes from a boy under two years old who had a stem cell transplant for Wiskott-Aldrich syndrome, so the T cells may come from the graft donor. The chain was built from TRBV5-1 and TRBJ2-7; TRBD1 is perhaps the D gene, given 5 matching bases. The CDR3 is CASSLAGQTYEQYF. In nucleotide form, the sequence is TGCGCCAGCAGCTTGGCAGGACAAACCTACGAGCAGTACTTC.